The 13 T cell receptor beta chains reported below all come from one sample, sequenced in a study of shared clonotypes between healthy human individuals. Measured with immunoSEQ multiplex PCR; TCRdb has only the in-frame clones, and not every one. The sample includes 2,100,000 or so clones, almost 96% of them seen just once. The source material was naive CD4+ T cells sorted from blood. Subset noted: CD45RA+ positively selected. These TCRs come from a man aged 18-30 years in good health.

The chain joins TRBV19 to TRBJ2-7; 11 positions agree with TRBD1. CDR1 LNHDA and CDR2 SQIVND come from the germline V gene (reference sequence). The CDR3 spans 15 residues. Trimming removed 5 bases from V and 3 bases from J; junction bases left unmatched: 6. CDR3 sequence: CASSVGQGANYEQYF. In DNA, the CDR3 is TGTGCCAGTAGTGTCGGACAGGGGGCTAACTACGAGCAGTACTTC.

In regard to this clone: One end of the junction varies from germline; a read error may be responsible. The chain is built from TRBV30 and TRBJ1-5; D is uncertain. There are 12 residues in the CDR3. Germline loops: CDR1 GTSNPN, CDR2 SVGIG (reference sequence). The chain's CDR3 is CAWSHIQQPQHF. The CDR3 DNA is TGTGCCTGGAGTCACATTCAACAGCCCCAGCATTTC.

The genes are TRBV30 and TRBJ1-4, with TRBD1 as a possible D gene (5 bases). Trimming removed 4 bases from V and 2 bases from J, with 20 bases in between. The CDR3 totals 17 residues. CDR1 is GTSNPN and CDR2 is SVGIG in the germline V gene (reference sequence). The CDR3 here is CAWKTRGSPPTNEKLFF. CDR3 in DNA: TGTGCCTGGAAGACAAGGGGAAGCCCCCCCACTAATGAAAAACTGTTTTTT.

This chain links TRBV5-3 with TRBJ1-2, with D unclear. TRBV5-3 is marked as an open reading frame, function uncertain. The CDR3 totals 15 residues. V lost 8 bases and J 4 bases, leaving 21 bases between the germline ends. CDR3 residues: CARSPRGWARYGYTF. As DNA, the CDR3 is TGTGCCAGGTCCCCGCGGGGTTGGGCGCGCTATGGCTACACCTTC.

This chain joins TRBV7-6 and TRBJ2-3; no definite D call. The ends were cut back, 5 bases at V and 10 bases at J, with 13 bases in the middle. This CDR3 comprises 12 residues. CDR1 and CDR2 from the germline V gene are SGHVS and FNYEAQ. CDR3 coding DNA: TGTGCCAGCAGCCCGGCAAACGTTTCGCAGTATTTT. Translated, it gives CASSPANVSQYF.

The CDR3 sequence: CASSYRDRGGHQPQHF. The CDR3, as DNA: TGTGCCAGCAGTTACCGAGACAGGGGAGGTCATCAGCCCCAGCATTTT. The J gene is TRBJ1-5, the V gene TRBV6-6, with 8 bases lining up with TRBD1. Looked up from germline, CDR1 is MNHNY and CDR2 is SVGAGI (reference sequence). V was clipped by 2 bases and J by 5 bases; unmatched bases: 8. The CDR3 extends over 16 amino acids.

J is TRBJ2-7 and V is TRBV4-1; D might be TRBD1 or TRBD2, each matching 5 bases. Germline V CDR1 and CDR2: MGHRA, YSYEKL. V was cut by 3 bases and J by 3 bases, with 9 bases left in between. The CDR3 length is 13 residues. CDR3 residues: CASSQGRIYEQYF. CDR3 sequence (DNA): TGCGCCAGCAGCCAGGGACGGATCTACGAGCAGTACTTC.

As concerns this clone: Different DNA sequences within this sample yield the same CDR3. The V gene is TRBV11-2, the J gene TRBJ1-1; D is unresolved. The V and J ends lost 1 base and 8 bases respectively, with 8 bases between them. CDR1 and CDR2 (germline): SGHAT, FQNNGV. The CDR3 runs to 12 residues. The CDR3 region is CASSLVPTEAFF. The CDR3 nucleotides are TGTGCCAGCAGCTTAGTACCAACCGAAGCTTTCTTT.

The chain links TRBV10-3 to TRBJ2-3, with a possible D match to TRBD1 (5 bases). Trimming took off 6 bases at V and 1 base at J, with 14 bases between the two ends. Per the germline V gene, CDR1 is ENHRY and CDR2 is SYGVKD. The CDR3 has 15 amino acids. The CDR3 bases are TGTGCCATCAGACCCAGGGATATCGGCACAGATACGCAGTATTTT. Amino acid sequence: CAIRPRDIGTDTQYF.

V and J are TRBV7-8 and TRBJ2-7, with TRBD2 matching over 9 bases. Per the germline V gene, CDR1 is SGHVS and CDR2 is FQNEAQ. With 5 bases clipped from V and 3 bases from J, the junction kept 5 bases outside the gene matches. This CDR3 has 14 amino acids. The CDR3 region has the DNA TGTGCCAGCAGCCCGGGACTAGCAGTCTACGAGCAGTACTTC. This gives the protein CASSPGLAVYEQYF. Full variable domain (remainder filled in from reference TRBV7-8 and TRBJ2-7): GAGVSQSPRYKVAKRGQDVALRCDPISGHVSLFWYQQALGQGPEFLTYFQNEAQLDKSGLPSDRFFAERPEGSVSTLKIQRTQQEDSAVYLCASSPGLAVYEQYFGPGTRLTVT.

The chain links TRBV7-9 to TRBJ1-2; no firm D call. CDR3 length: 16 residues. Per the germline V gene, CDR1 is SEHNR and CDR2 is FQNEAQ (reference sequence). V dropped 5 bases and J dropped 4 bases, with 20 bases sitting between them. CDR3 region: CASSPFHVESLYGYTF. CDR3 bases: TGTGCCAGCAGCCCCTTTCACGTAGAATCCCTCTATGGCTACACCTTC.

V usage is TRBV15 and J usage is TRBJ2-2, with D unresolved. Trimming removed 0 bases from V and 6 bases from J, with 11 bases in between. The CDR3 consists of 15 residues. Germline V gives CDR1 LNHNV, CDR2 YYDKDF (reference sequence). The CDR3 protein is CATSREGLGPGELFF. DNA of the CDR3: TGTGCCACCAGCAGAGAGGGATTGGGCCCCGGGGAGCTGTTTTTT.

V and J are TRBV5-6 and TRBJ2-5, with 7 bases identical to TRBD2. With 1 base clipped from V and 0 bases from J, the junction kept 3 bases outside the gene matches. The CDR3 is 15 amino acids. Looked up from germline, CDR1 is SGHDT and CDR2 is YYEEEE. CDR3 loop: CASSLQAGYQETQYF. The CDR3, as DNA: TGTGCCAGCAGCTTGCAAGCGGGATACCAAGAGACCCAGTACTTC.